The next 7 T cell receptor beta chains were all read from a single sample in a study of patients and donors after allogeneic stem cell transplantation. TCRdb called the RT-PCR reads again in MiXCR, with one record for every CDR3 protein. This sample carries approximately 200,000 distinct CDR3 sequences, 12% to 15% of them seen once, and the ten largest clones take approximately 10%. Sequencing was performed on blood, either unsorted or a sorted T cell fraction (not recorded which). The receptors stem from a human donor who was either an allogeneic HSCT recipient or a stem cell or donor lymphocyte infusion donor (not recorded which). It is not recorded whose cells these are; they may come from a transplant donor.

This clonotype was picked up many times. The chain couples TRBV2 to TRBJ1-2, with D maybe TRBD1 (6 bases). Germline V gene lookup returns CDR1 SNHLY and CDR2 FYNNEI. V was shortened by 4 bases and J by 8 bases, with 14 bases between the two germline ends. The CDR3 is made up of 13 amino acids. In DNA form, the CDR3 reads TGTGCCAGCAGTGTACAGGGCCCTAGAGGCTACACCTTC. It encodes CASSVQGPRGYTF.

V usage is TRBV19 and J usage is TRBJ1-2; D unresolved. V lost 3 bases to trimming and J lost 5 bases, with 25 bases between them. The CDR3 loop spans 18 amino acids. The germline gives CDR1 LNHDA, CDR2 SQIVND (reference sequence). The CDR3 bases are TGTGCCAGTAGTATCGAGGGCAGCCACAGAGACGGGAGATATGGCTACACCTTC. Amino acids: CASSIEGSHRDGRYGYTF.

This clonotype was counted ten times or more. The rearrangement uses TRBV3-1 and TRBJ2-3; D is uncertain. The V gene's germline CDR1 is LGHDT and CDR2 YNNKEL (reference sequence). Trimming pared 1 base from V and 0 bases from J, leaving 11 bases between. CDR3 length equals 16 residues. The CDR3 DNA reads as TGTGCCAGCAGCCAAGTGGCGCAGACTAGCACAGATACGCAGTATTTT. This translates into CASSQVAQTSTDTQYF.

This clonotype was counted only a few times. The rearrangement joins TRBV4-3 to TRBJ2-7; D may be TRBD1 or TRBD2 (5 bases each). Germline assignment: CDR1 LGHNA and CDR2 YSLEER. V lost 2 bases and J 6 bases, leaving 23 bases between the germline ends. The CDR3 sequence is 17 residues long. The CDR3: CASSQSSSRGRFGEQYF. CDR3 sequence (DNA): TGCGCCAGCAGCCAAAGTTCTTCCCGGGGCCGATTCGGCGAGCAGTACTTC.

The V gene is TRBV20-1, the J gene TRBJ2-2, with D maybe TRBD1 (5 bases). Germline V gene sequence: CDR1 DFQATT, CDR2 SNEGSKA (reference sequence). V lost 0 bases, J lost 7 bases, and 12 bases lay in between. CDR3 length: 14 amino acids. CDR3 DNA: TGCAGTGCTAGAGATCTCAGGGATTACGGGGAGCTGTTTTTT. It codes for CSARDLRDYGELFF.

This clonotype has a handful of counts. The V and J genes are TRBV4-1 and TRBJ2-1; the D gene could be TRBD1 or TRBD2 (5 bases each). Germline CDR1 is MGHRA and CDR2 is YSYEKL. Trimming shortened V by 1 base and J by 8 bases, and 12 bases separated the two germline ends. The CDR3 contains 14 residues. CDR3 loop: CASSQVSGRDEQFF. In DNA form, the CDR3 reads TGCGCCAGCAGCCAAGTTTCGGGGCGGGATGAGCAGTTCTTC.

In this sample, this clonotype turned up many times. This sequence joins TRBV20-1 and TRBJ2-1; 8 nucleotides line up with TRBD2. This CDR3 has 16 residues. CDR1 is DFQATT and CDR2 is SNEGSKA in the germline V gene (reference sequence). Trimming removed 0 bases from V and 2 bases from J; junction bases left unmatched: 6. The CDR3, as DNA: TGCAGTGCTAGAGATTCGGGAGGGGGACCCTACAATGAGCAGTTCTTC. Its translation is CSARDSGGGPYNEQFF.